The rows below give T cell receptor beta chains drawn from one sample of a study of blood T cells in healthy people across ages. TCRdb re-derived calls from the 5' RACE reads in MiXCR, one entry per CDR3 protein. The profile covers around 620,000 distinct CDR3 sequences, with 25% to 30% appearing a single time and around a sixth taken by the ten largest. Sequencing used blood. The receptors were sampled from a woman in her seventies in good health. The CDR3 runs from the conserved cysteine through the conserved F or W. The D gene is left open where the match is weak. The size of a clone is reported for some rows only, either as once, few or many, or as a class for expanded clones.

d_gene,j_gene,v_gene,abundance,CDR3aa,CDR3nt
NA,TRBJ2-3,TRBV12-3/TRBV12-4,few,CASTVRGPTDTQYF,TGTGCCAGCACGGTTCGGGGCCCCACAGATACGCAGTATTTT
NA,TRBJ2-5,TRBV19,NA,CASSIQGGLQETQYF,TGTGCCAGTAGTATACAGGGGGGACTTCAAGAGACCCAGTACTTC
NA,TRBJ2-3,TRBV9,few,CASSAKYTQYF,TGTGCCAGCAGCGCCAAGTATACGCAGTATTTT
NA,TRBJ2-6,TRBV20-1,NA,CSAREGTGANVLTF,TGCAGTGCTAGAGAGGGGACTGGGGCCAACGTCCTGACTTTC
NA,TRBJ1-2,TRBV6-1,few,CAGARLGGSLGYTF,TGCGCCGGAGCACGATTAGGGGGTTCGCTAGGCTACACCTTC
NA,TRBJ2-4,TRBV5-1,many,CASSLAGNIQYF,TGTGCCAGCAGCCTGGCGGGGAACATTCAGTACTTC
NA,TRBJ2-7,TRBV18,many,CASSPRISTDSAEQYF,TGTGCCAGCTCACCACGAATATCGACGGACTCGGCCGAGCAGTACTTC
TRBD2,TRBJ2-2,TRBV7-2,once,CASSPTSGGDTNTGELFF,TGTGCCAGCAGCCCGACTAGCGGGGGGGACACGAACACCGGGGAGCTGTTTTTT
NA,TRBJ2-4,TRBV29-1,NA,CSVEDSYRANIQYF,TGCAGCGTTGAAGATAGTTACAGGGCAAACATTCAGTACTTC
NA,TRBJ1-2,TRBV7-2,few,CASSSRSDGYTF,TGTGCCAGCAGCTCGAGGAGTGATGGCTACACCTTC
NA,TRBJ2-6,TRBV12-3/TRBV12-4,many,CASSLTGSGANVLTF,TGTGCCAGCAGTCTAACGGGATCTGGGGCCAACGTCCTGACTTTC
NA,TRBJ1-2,TRBV27,NA,CASSKWSVADYGYTF,TGTGCCAGCTCCAAGTGGTCCGTCGCCGACTATGGCTACACCTTC
TRBD2,TRBJ2-1,TRBV2,few,CASSVRLAGGIVRKFF,TGTGCCAGCAGTGTTCGACTAGCGGGGGGGATCGTGAGAAAGTTCTTC
NA,TRBJ2-5,TRBV25-1,few,CASSGGWGPQETQYF,TGTGCCAGCAGTGGAGGGTGGGGACCACAAGAGACCCAGTACTTC
NA,TRBJ2-7,TRBV7-6,NA,CASSLGRGPLNEQYF,TGTGCCAGCAGCTTAGGGAGGGGGCCGTTGAACGAGCAGTACTTC
NA,TRBJ2-7,TRBV9,few,CASSTGVGSTLYEQYF,TGTGCCAGCAGCACGGGGGTGGGGTCGACTCTGTACGAGCAGTACTTC
NA,TRBJ2-7,TRBV2,NA,CASSEVFWMRGEQYF,TGTGCCAGCAGTGAAGTTTTCTGGATGCGGGGAGAGCAGTACTTC
TRBD1,TRBJ2-3,TRBV20-1,few,CSAGQGTTDTQYF,TGCAGTGCTGGACAGGGGACCACAGATACGCAGTATTTT
NA,TRBJ2-4,TRBV18,NA,CASSGEWGRRTKNIQYF,TGTGCCAGCTCAGGGGAATGGGGGAGAAGGACCAAAAACATTCAGTACTTC
NA,TRBJ1-2,TRBV20-1,few,CSARFPTGGIYGYTF,TGCAGTGCTAGATTCCCGACTGGGGGGATCTATGGCTACACCTTC
NA,TRBJ1-2,TRBV29-1,many,CSVEVGHGYTF,TGCAGCGTTGAAGTGGGCCATGGCTACACCTTC
TRBD2,TRBJ2-5,TRBV4-1,NA,CASSQEGLVVETQYF,TGCGCCAGCAGCCAAGAGGGACTAGTGGTGGAGACCCAGTACTTC
TRBD1,TRBJ2-3,TRBV5-4,NA,CASSPGGNTDTQYF,TGTGCCAGCAGTCCAGGGGGCAACACAGATACGCAGTATTTT
NA,TRBJ2-1,TRBV6-2/TRBV6-3,once,CASSSDPGDEQFF,TGTGCCAGCAGCTCTGATCCGGGGGATGAGCAGTTCTTC
TRBD2,TRBJ2-3,TRBV20-1,NA,CSARSGGTDTQYF,TGCAGTGCTAGAAGCGGGGGCACAGATACGCAGTATTTT
NA,TRBJ1-4,TRBV7-9,once,CSSSPGQGAFELFF,TGTTCCAGCAGCCCAGGGCAGGGAGCTTTTGAACTGTTTTTT
NA,TRBJ1-2,TRBV11-3,NA,CASSSSLSGYTF,TGTGCCAGCAGCTCCTCGTTGTCTGGCTACACCTTC
TRBD1,TRBJ2-2,TRBV29-1,many,CSVATGTGELFF,TGCAGCGTTGCGACAGGGACCGGGGAGCTGTTTTTT
NA,TRBJ2-5,TRBV7-2,few,CASSLEGYPETQYF,TGTGCCAGCAGCTTAGAGGGGTACCCCGAGACCCAGTACTTC
NA,TRBJ2-5,TRBV11-2,NA,CASSVGAPMGETQYF,TGTGCCAGCAGCGTGGGTGCTCCCATGGGAGAGACCCAGTACTTC
NA,TRBJ2-4,TRBV7-2,NA,CASSLQGGALPNIQYF,TGTGCCAGCAGCTTACAAGGGGGGGCCTTGCCAAACATTCAGTACTTC
TRBD1,TRBJ2-2,TRBV5-1,few,CPSSPQGDGELFF,TGCCCCAGCAGCCCACAGGGGGACGGGGAGCTGTTTTTT
NA,TRBJ2-7,TRBV29-1,NA,CSVRTYYEQYF,TGCAGCGTCCGCACCTACTACGAGCAGTACTTC
TRBD1,TRBJ1-5,TRBV5-1,NA,CASSAQDRDEDEGNQPQHF,TGCGCCAGCAGCGCACAAGACAGGGACGAGGATGAGGGCAATCAGCCCCAGCATTTT
NA,TRBJ1-2,TRBV12-3/TRBV12-4,NA,CASSLVRTYGYTF,TGTGCCAGCAGTTTAGTTAGGACCTATGGCTACACCTTC
NA,TRBJ2-7,TRBV9,few,CASSVGGLIYEQYF,TGTGCCAGCAGCGTGGGGGGGCTTATCTACGAGCAGTACTTC